This is a list of T cell receptor beta chains from one sample in a study of cytomegalovirus exposure and HLA in healthy donors. Generated by immunoSEQ multiplex PCR, the TCRdb table keeps only in-frame clones and is missing some. The table shows 130,000 to 150,000 clones, with around 80% occurring only once. Source material: PBMCs. All receptors come from a man aged 35 to 55 in good health and CMV-seropositive. The CDR3 runs from the conserved cysteine through the conserved F or W. A D gene is named only where the DNA matches it firmly. Only some rows state a clone size, as once, few, many or a class for expanded clones.

V gene	clone size	D gene	J gene	CDR3 protein	CDR3 DNA
TRBV19	.	TRBD1	TRBJ2-7	CASSIRDRGFSYEQYF	TGTGCCAGTAGTATTAGGGACAGGGGATTTTCCTACGAGCAGTACTTC
TRBV13	.	TRBD1	TRBJ1-4	CASSLRDRATNEKLFF	TGTGCCAGCAGCTTGCGGGACAGAGCAACTAATGAAAAACTGTTTTTT
TRBV19	many	.	TRBJ2-4	CASSIVAGPKNIQYF	TGTGCCAGTAGTATAGTCGCGGGACCAAAAAACATTCAGTACTTC
TRBV2	once	.	TRBJ2-5	CASSEWRGKQETQYF	TGTGCCAGCAGTGAGTGGAGGGGTAAACAAGAGACCCAGTACTTC
TRBV4-3	.	TRBD1	TRBJ2-7	CASSLGTVGYEQYF	TGCGCCAGCAGCCTAGGGACAGTGGGCTACGAGCAGTACTTC
TRBV6-1	.	.	TRBJ2-7	CASREIDHYEQYF	TGTGCCAGCAGGGAGATAGACCACTACGAGCAGTACTTC
TRBV7-2	.	.	TRBJ1-5	CASSQGHGGQPQHF	TGTGCCAGCAGCCAAGGACACGGGGGTCAGCCCCAGCATTTT
TRBV27	.	TRBD1	TRBJ2-7	CASSSGQGYEQYF	TGTGCCAGCAGTTCGGGACAGGGCTACGAGCAGTACTTC
TRBV30	.	.	TRBJ1-1	CAWSRKSLGGTEAFF	TGTGCCTGGAGTAGAAAATCTCTGGGCGGGACTGAAGCTTTCTTT
TRBV27	.	TRBD2	TRBJ2-1	CASSQTSGTYNEQFF	TGTGCCAGCAGTCAGACTAGCGGGACCTACAATGAGCAGTTCTTC
TRBV6-6	.	.	TRBJ2-2	CASSYSPGVTGELFF	TGTGCCAGCAGTTACTCGCCAGGGGTCACCGGGGAGCTGTTTTTT
TRBV4-3	.	.	TRBJ1-1	CASSQGPGLGTEAFF	TGCGCCAGCAGCCAAGGGCCGGGGTTGGGGACTGAAGCTTTCTTT
TRBV5-1	.	.	TRBJ1-1	CASSSRDFVDTEAFF	TGCGCCAGCAGCTCGAGGGACTTCGTGGACACTGAAGCTTTCTTT
TRBV6-1	.	TRBD1	TRBJ2-5	CASRKGQHNQETQYF	TGTGCCAGCAGGAAGGGACAGCACAATCAAGAGACCCAGTACTTC
TRBV30	.	.	TRBJ2-7	CAWRSPGRYEQYF	TGTGCCTGGAGGTCGCCAGGGAGGTACGAGCAGTACTTC
TRBV7-9	.	TRBD1	TRBJ2-7	CASSPQAQTGSYEQYF	TGTGCCAGCAGCCCCCAGGCCCAGACAGGGTCCTACGAGCAGTACTTC
TRBV30	.	TRBD1	TRBJ1-1	CAWNPGQGKTEAFF	TGTGCCTGGAATCCCGGACAGGGAAAGACTGAAGCTTTCTTT
TRBV7-6	.	.	TRBJ2-7	CASSLSDPYEQYF	TGTGCCAGCAGCTTATCAGATCCCTACGAGCAGTACTTC
TRBV28	.	.	TRBJ2-7	CASRAPGTTDYEQYF	TGTGCCAGCAGGGCCCCCGGGACAACAGACTACGAGCAGTACTTC
TRBV5-6	.	TRBD1	TRBJ2-3	CASTDPGQGLADTQYF	TGTGCCAGCACTGACCCGGGACAGGGGTTGGCAGATACGCAGTATTTT
TRBV10-3	.	.	TRBJ2-1	CAISDSRNEQFF	TGTGCCATCAGTGATTCGAGGAATGAGCAGTTCTTC
TRBV19	.	TRBD1	TRBJ2-5	CASSVDRVETQYF	TGTGCCAGTAGCGTCGACAGGGTGGAGACCCAGTACTTC
TRBV2	.	TRBD2	TRBJ2-1	CASGGLAGASYNEQFF	TGTGCCAGCGGGGGACTAGCGGGAGCCTCCTACAATGAGCAGTTCTTC
TRBV27	.	TRBD2	TRBJ2-2	CASSVRLAGTAGELFF	TGTGCCAGCAGTGTCAGACTAGCGGGAACGGCCGGGGAGCTGTTTTTT
TRBV7-2	.	TRBD1	TRBJ1-2	CASSQIRGQGGTLSF	TGTGCCAGCAGCCAAATCAGGGGACAGGGGGGGACACTGTCCTTC
TRBV4-3	.	TRBD1	TRBJ1-6	CASSRVGTENNSPLHF	TGCGCCAGCAGCCGAGTAGGGACAGAAAATAATTCACCCCTCCACTTT
TRBV4-3	.	.	TRBJ2-5	CASSQDWGGGAETQYF	TGCGCCAGCAGCCAAGATTGGGGAGGGGGGGCGGAGACCCAGTACTTC
TRBV23-1	.	.	TRBJ2-7	CASSQPVSYEQYF	TGCGCCAGCAGTCAACCGGTATCCTACGAGCAGTACTTC
TRBV5-6	.	.	TRBJ1-2	CASSVYRDGYTF	TGTGCCAGCAGCGTCTACAGGGATGGCTACACCTTC
TRBV4-3	.	.	TRBJ2-1	CASSQDLPRSSYNEQFF	TGCGCCAGCAGCCAAGATCTACCCCGGTCCTCCTACAATGAGCAGTTCTTC
TRBV19	.	.	TRBJ1-3	CASRKEQISGNTIYF	TGTGCCAGTAGAAAGGAGCAGATCTCTGGAAACACCATATATTTT
TRBV2	.	.	TRBJ2-6	CANIPGHSSGANVLTF	TGTGCCAACATACCGGGACACTCCTCTGGGGCCAACGTCCTGACTTTC
TRBV5-4	.	TRBD2	TRBJ2-7	CASSLEGLSYEQYF	TGTGCCAGCAGCTTGGAGGGACTATCCTACGAGCAGTACTTC
TRBV10-3	.	.	TRBJ2-7	CAISEGQGSSYEQYF	TGTGCCATCAGTGAGGGGCAGGGGAGCTCCTACGAGCAGTACTTC
TRBV5-3	.	.	TRBJ2-1	CARYLRDEFF	TGTGCCAGGTATTTACGGGATGAGTTCTTC
TRBV5-4	.	TRBD1	TRBJ1-1	CASSRDGQGASVGAEAFF	TGTGCCAGCAGCCGAGATGGACAGGGGGCATCAGTTGGGGCTGAAGCTTTCTTT
TRBV27	.	TRBD2	TRBJ2-5	CASSPPSAGGRETQYF	TGTGCCAGCAGTCCTCCCTCAGCGGGGGGGCGAGAGACCCAGTACTTC
TRBV19	.	TRBD1	TRBJ2-7	CATRPTTGTAYEQYF	TGTGCCACCCGGCCAACCACCGGGACAGCCTACGAGCAGTACTTC
TRBV4-2	.	.	TRBJ1-1	CASSQGEGLNTEAFF	TGTGCCAGCAGCCAAGGAGAGGGATTGAACACTGAAGCTTTCTTT
TRBV7-2	.	.	TRBJ2-7	CASSLQDTYIYEQYF	TGTGCCAGCAGCTTACAGGACACATATATTTACGAGCAGTACTTC